This TCR beta chain stems from a study of T cell repertoires in cytomegalovirus infection. The table lists this clonotype with many counts. Germline values: CDR1 SGHTA, CDR2 FQGNSA. V lost 7 bases, J lost 8 bases, and 21 bases lay in between. The CDR3 contains 15 residues. TCRdb reprocessed the reads with MiXCR, giving one entry per CDR3 protein. The sample has a few hundred thousand distinct CDR3 sequences, 12% to 15% seen once. The chain couples TRBV7-2 to TRBJ2-4, with D unclear. The sequenced sample consisted of PBMCs. This TCR came from a human donor in good health (CMV status not recorded). Some clones in this sample may be carry-over from other donors' samples. The CDR3 coding sequence is TGTGCCAGCACCGGCCAAGGGATAGGTCAAGACATTCAGTACTTC. This translates into CASTGQGIGQDIQYF. Supplemented by reference TRBV7-2 and TRBJ2-4, the full variable domain reads GAGVSQSPSNKVTEKGKDVELRCDPISGHTALYWYRQSLGQGLEFLIYFQGNSAPDKSGLPSDRFSAERTGGSVSTLTIQRTQQEDSAVYLCASTGQGIGQDIQYFGAGTRLSVL.